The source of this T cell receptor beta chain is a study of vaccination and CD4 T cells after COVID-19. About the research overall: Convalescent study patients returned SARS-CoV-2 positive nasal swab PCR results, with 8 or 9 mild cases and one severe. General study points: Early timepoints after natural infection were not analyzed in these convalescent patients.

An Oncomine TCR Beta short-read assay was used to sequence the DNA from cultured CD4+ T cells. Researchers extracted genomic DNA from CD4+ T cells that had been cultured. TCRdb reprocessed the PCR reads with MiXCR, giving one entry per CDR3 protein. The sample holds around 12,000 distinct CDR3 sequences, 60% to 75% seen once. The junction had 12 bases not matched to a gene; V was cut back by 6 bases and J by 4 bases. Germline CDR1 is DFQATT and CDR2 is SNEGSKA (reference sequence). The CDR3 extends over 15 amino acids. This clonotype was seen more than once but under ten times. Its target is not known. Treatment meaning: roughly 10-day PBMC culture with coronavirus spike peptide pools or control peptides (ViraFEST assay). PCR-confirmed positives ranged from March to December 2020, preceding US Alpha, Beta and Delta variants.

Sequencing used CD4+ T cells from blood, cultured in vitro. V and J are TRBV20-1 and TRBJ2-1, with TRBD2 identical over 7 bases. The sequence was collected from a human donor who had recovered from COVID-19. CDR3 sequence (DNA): TGCAGTGCCAGGGCCCCTAGCGGAATGTACAATGAGCAGTTCTTC. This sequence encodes CSARAPSGMYNEQFF.